Listed below are T cell receptor beta chains from one sample, sequenced in a study of cytomegalovirus exposure and HLA in healthy donors. Produced via immunoSEQ multiplex PCR; TCRdb's table is partial and in-frame only. Seen here are 90,000 to 110,000 clones, 65% to 85% observed once, and the top ten hold about 6.3%. Material: PBMCs. These receptors were taken from a man in his late teens or twenties in good health and CMV-seronegative. Both conserved end residues are part of each CDR3. A D gene is named only where the DNA matches it firmly. Clone size is shown for a subset of rows, as once, few, many or a class of expanded clone.

J gene,V gene,D gene,CDR3 length,clone size,CDR3 protein,CDR3 DNA
TRBJ1-2,TRBV4-3,TRBD1,14,.,CASSQVTGGNGYTF,TGCGCCAGCAGCCAAGTGACAGGGGGAAATGGCTACACCTTC
TRBJ2-7,TRBV28,TRBD1,14,.,CASSITGTGYEQYF,TGTGCCAGCAGTATAACCGGGACAGGGTACGAGCAGTACTTC
TRBJ2-2,TRBV2,.,16,.,CASRDYRNTNTGELFF,TGTGCCAGCAGAGATTACAGGAATACGAACACCGGGGAGCTGTTTTTT
TRBJ1-1,TRBV6-1,.,12,few,CASSEARSAAFF,TGTGCCAGCAGTGAAGCTCGAAGCGCGGCTTTCTTT
TRBJ2-7,TRBV11-2,.,14,.,CASTQSRGSYEQYF,TGTGCCAGCACCCAATCTCGGGGTTCCTACGAGCAGTACTTC
TRBJ2-3,TRBV7-3,TRBD2,16,.,CASSLKRGAGQDTQYF,TGTGCCAGCAGCTTAAAGCGGGGGGCGGGGCAGGATACGCAGTATTTT
TRBJ2-1,TRBV7-3,TRBD2,15,once,CASSYTSGGANEQFF,TGTGCCAGCAGCTATACTAGCGGAGGGGCGAATGAGCAGTTCTTC
TRBJ1-2,TRBV6-5,.,13,.,CASREPGSSGYTF,TGTGCCAGCAGGGAACCAGGGTCGAGTGGCTACACCTTC
TRBJ1-6,TRBV27,.,13,.,CASSFHYNSPLHF,TGTGCCAGCAGTTTTCACTATAATTCACCCCTCCACTTT
TRBJ2-2,TRBV5-4,TRBD2,16,.,CASSALSGSDTGELFF,TGTGCCAGCAGCGCGCTCAGCGGGAGTGACACCGGGGAGCTGTTTTTT
TRBJ2-7,TRBV11-2,TRBD2,16,few,CASSPRGTSGSNEQYF,TGTGCCAGCAGCCCGCGCGGGACTAGCGGGAGTAACGAGCAGTACTTC